These T cell receptor beta chains were read from a single sample in a study of T cells in Graves' hyperthyroidism and ophthalmopathy. TCRdb recomputed calls from the multiplex PCR reads with MiXCR, one row per CDR3 protein. Of around 300,000 distinct CDR3 sequences listed, around 13% are singletons. The sample comprised blood. The receptors derive from a middle-aged woman with Graves' hyperthyroidism. The conserved cysteine and the conserved F or W are not part of the CDR3 here.

j_call v_call cdr3_aa
TRBJ1-5 TRBV19 ASRLQGTQPQH
TRBJ2-1 TRBV27 ASSLSTGPPFNEQF
TRBJ2-3 TRBV20-1 SAPGQGGDTQY
TRBJ1-3 TRBV7-9 ASSQSQRSSGNTIY
TRBJ1-6 TRBV6-1 ATKRGANSPLH
TRBJ2-7 TRBV10-2 ASGRAGGVYEQY
TRBJ2-7 TRBV27 ASSLGGFSYEQY
TRBJ2-7 TRBV7-8 ASSRRLGDEQY
TRBJ1-6 TRBV18 ASSPPGQGPGSPLH
TRBJ1-6 TRBV18 ASSRAGAISPLH
TRBJ1-2 TRBV5-6 ASSFVGGSGGYT
TRBJ1-2 TRBV20-1 SGPTGTGYT
TRBJ1-2 TRBV2 ASSRVTYGYT
TRBJ2-2 TRBV18 ASSPTVDRYTGELF
TRBJ1-1 TRBV27 ASSFRENTEAF
TRBJ2-3 TRBV12-3/TRBV12-4 ASSFGSGTTSTDTQY
TRBJ2-3 TRBV10-2 ASRGRPTDTQY
TRBJ2-3 TRBV20-1 SATGQGLNTQY
TRBJ2-7 TRBV5-1 ASSPGQGWTYEQY
TRBJ2-3 TRBV9 ASSSTSGRDTQY
TRBJ1-2 TRBV28 ASSLRDRAGGYT
TRBJ1-5 TRBV12-3/TRBV12-4 ASSFGDSNQPQH
TRBJ1-1 TRBV28 ASSGYTEAF
TRBJ1-5 TRBV28 ASNYQPQH
TRBJ1-1 TRBV3-1 ASSPTGPGRGGNTEAF
TRBJ1-5 TRBV28 ASSLVPGRQPQH
TRBJ2-7 TRBV2 ATADRRWQY
TRBJ1-6 TRBV27 ASSPLGPVGTLH
TRBJ2-3 TRBV7-6 ASSFRGRATDTQY
TRBJ2-3 TRBV7-8 ASSPLAGFTDTQY
TRBJ1-2 TRBV6-5 ASSYLEPGFGNYGYT
TRBJ1-1 TRBV20-1 SAKGGAVNTEAF
TRBJ1-4 TRBV18 ASSQNGLATNEKLF
TRBJ2-3 TRBV20-1 SATSAGTDTQY
TRBJ1-5 TRBV19 ASSQGQYSNQPQH
TRBJ2-3 TRBV7-2 ASSPGLGADTQY
TRBJ1-2 TRBV20-1 SATGGIGGLSSGYT
TRBJ2-5 TRBV2 ASRLDRETQY
TRBJ1-2 TRBV5-1 ASSFGTGGSNYGYT
TRBJ2-2 TRBV4-1 ASSHDWKREGFYTGELF
TRBJ1-1 TRBV11-2 ASSSHRAANTEAF
TRBJ2-1 TRBV6-2/TRBV6-3 ASRGLAGFKINEQF
TRBJ2-7 TRBV6-5 ASSYSGQDPYEQY
TRBJ1-2 TRBV10-3 AISESTGGVYGYT
TRBJ1-6 TRBV9 ASSATGGGGSNSPLH
TRBJ1-6 TRBV30 ACPGQGNSPLH